These 23 T cell receptor beta chains share one sample of origin, sequenced in a study of early T cells in non-severe SARS-CoV-2 infection. Via MiXCR, TCRdb re-called the 5' RACE reads, giving one row per CDR3 protein. The sample carries 50,000 to 85,000 distinct CDR3 sequences, roughly 9% recorded once. Material for sequencing was whole blood. The receptors come from an adult who was a healthcare worker with PCR-confirmed SARS-CoV-2 infection or an uninfected control (not recorded which).

Only a few counts were recorded for this clonotype. The chain has TRBV5-4 and TRBJ2-3; 13 bases line up with TRBD2. This CDR3 spans 15 amino acids. V lost 4 bases, J lost 8 bases, and 7 bases stayed unmatched. Germline loops: CDR1 SGHNT, CDR2 YYREEE (reference sequence). CDR3 residues: CASSISRTSGSTQYF. The CDR3 bases are TGTGCCAGCAGCATCTCCAGGACTAGCGGGAGTACGCAGTATTTT.

This clonotype was counted between two and nine times. The chain couples TRBV14 to TRBJ2-7; a weak D match, TRBD1 (6 bases). The V gene lost 3 bases and the J gene lost 2 bases, with 14 bases spanning the gap. The CDR3 extends over 15 amino acids. CDR1 is SGHDN and CDR2 is FVKESK in the germline V gene. CDR3 sequence: CASSQGTLPTYEQYF. The CDR3 DNA reads as TGTGCCAGCAGCCAGGGGACACTCCCCACCTACGAGCAGTACTTC.

A note on this clonotype: This could be a read error, since a much larger clone is one nucleotide away. The chain carries TRBV6-4 and TRBJ2-3, with D tentatively TRBD2 (6 bases). CDR1 and CDR2 (germline): MRHNA, SNTAGT. The length of the CDR3 is 15 residues. The CDR3 loop reads CAGRPLASSTDTQYF. In nucleotides, the CDR3 is TGTGCCGGCAGACCGCTAGCGAGTAGCACAGATACGCAGTATTTT.

The sample holds many counts of this clonotype. The chain joins TRBV6-5 to TRBJ1-3; D remains unclear. This CDR3 has 11 amino acids. Trimming cost V 3 bases and J 11 bases, with 8 bases left between them. CDR1 is MNHEY and CDR2 is SVGAGI in the germline V gene. Written as DNA, the CDR3 is TGTGCCAGCAGTTATGGTCGTTCCATATATTTT. It codes for CASSYGRSIYF.

The sample holds many counts of this clonotype. V gene TRBV29-1 combines with J gene TRBJ2-3, with D unclear. V lost 0 bases and J 6 bases, leaving 4 bases between the germline ends. The CDR3 is 11 residues long. CDR1 is SQVTM, CDR2 ANQGSEA, per germline. In DNA, the CDR3 is TGCAGCGTTGAAGATGCTGATACGCAGTATTTT. This gives the protein CSVEDADTQYF.

V usage is TRBV5-1 and J usage is TRBJ2-3; no clear D. CDR3 size: 13 residues. V was trimmed by 0 bases and J by 6 bases, leaving 8 bases between them. The germline V gene has CDR1 SGHRS and CDR2 YFSETQ. The CDR3 is CASSLDPVDTQYF. The CDR3 DNA reads as TGCGCCAGCAGCTTGGATCCGGTGGATACGCAGTATTTT.

The chain links TRBV9 to TRBJ1-1; TRBD1 is a possible D gene (6 bases). The germline V gene has CDR1 SGDLS and CDR2 YYNGEE. The CDR3 is 15 amino acids. V shed 0 bases and J shed 4 bases, with 13 bases lying between them. The CDR3, as DNA: TGTGCCAGCAGCGTAGCCCCCTTAGGGGGCACTGAAGCTTTCTTT. Its protein is CASSVAPLGGTEAFF.

This clonotype was seen more than once but under ten times. V and J are TRBV5-4 and TRBJ1-1; 9 bases agree with TRBD1. The CDR3 extends over 15 amino acids. Germline-derived CDR1 and CDR2 are SGHNT and YYREEE (reference sequence). V shed 4 bases, J shed 1 base, and the junction held 5 bases outside the gene matches. The CDR3 bases are TGTGCCAGCAGCCCCTGGGACAGGGAGAACACTGAAGCTTTCTTT. This gives the protein CASSPWDRENTEAFF.

At least ten counts were recorded for this clonotype. The chain has TRBV6-1 and TRBJ2-5; D uncertain. CDR1 MNHNS and CDR2 SASEGT come from the germline V gene. This CDR3 comprises 16 residues. V gave up 4 bases and J gave up 5 bases, with 20 bases separating them. In nucleotides, the CDR3 is TGTGCCAGCAGTGCCCAGACGGCAAGCTTAGGGGAGACCCAGTACTTC. Translating it yields CASSAQTASLGETQYF.

This clonotype has just a few counts. The V gene is TRBV11-2, the J gene TRBJ1-1; D is uncertain. CDR1 is SGHAT and CDR2 is FQNNGV in the germline V gene. This CDR3 spans 13 amino acids. Trimming stripped 2 bases from V and 4 bases from J, with 8 bases between. The CDR3 nucleotides read TGTGCCAGCAGCTTAACGGCAAGCACTGAAGCTTTCTTT. This translates into CASSLTASTEAFF.

This chain uses TRBV7-9 with TRBJ1-1; D is unresolved. There are 14 residues in the CDR3. V was clipped by 2 bases and J by 5 bases, with 12 bases between them. Germline V gene lookup returns CDR1 SEHNR and CDR2 FQNEAQ (reference sequence). The CDR3 bases are TGTGCCAGCAGCTTAAAATCAGTCGGGACTGAAGCTTTCTTT. This encodes CASSLKSVGTEAFF.

There are a few counts of this clonotype. The V call is TRBV24-1, the J call TRBJ2-3; TRBD2 matches at 7 bases. V shed 4 bases, J shed 1 base, and the junction held 4 bases outside the gene matches. This CDR3 comprises 15 residues. The germline CDR1 and CDR2 sequences are KGHDR and SFDVKD. CDR3 sequence reads: CATSDRDYRTDTQYF. The CDR3 DNA reads TGTGCCACCAGTGACCGGGACTACCGCACAGATACGCAGTATTTT.

This chain links TRBV6-2 or TRBV6-3 with TRBJ2-7; the D gene is possibly TRBD2 (6 bases). In germline, CDR1 is MNHEY, CDR2 SVGEGT. V was trimmed by 8 bases and J by 4 bases, leaving 21 bases between them. The CDR3 spans 15 residues. In nucleotides, the CDR3 is TGTGCCAGCGGAAACGGGGGAATACTTTTTTACGAGCAGTACTTC. It codes for CASGNGGILFYEQYF.

This clonotype has at least ten counts. V usage is TRBV28 and J usage is TRBJ1-5; D gene unclear. CDR3 length equals 13 residues. CDR1 and CDR2 from the germline V gene are MDHEN and SYDVKM. The V end was cut by 5 bases, the J end by 3 bases, with 8 bases between. The CDR3 loop is CASSTINNQPQHF. The CDR3 DNA reads as TGTGCCAGCAGTACCATTAACAATCAGCCCCAGCATTTT.

A few counts support this clonotype. The chain is built from TRBV7-2 and TRBJ2-3; D not resolved. CDR1 is SGHTA and CDR2 is FQGNSA in the germline V gene. The V gene lost 3 bases and the J gene lost 4 bases, with 5 bases spanning the gap. This CDR3 is built from 12 residues. The chain's CDR3 is CASSFHADTQYF. The CDR3, as DNA: TGTGCCAGCAGCTTCCATGCAGATACGCAGTATTTT.

The V and J genes are TRBV4-1 and TRBJ1-1; possible D gene TRBD1, 5 bases. Trimming shortened V by 3 bases and J by 2 bases, and 13 bases separated the two germline ends. The germline gives CDR1 MGHRA, CDR2 YSYEKL. The CDR3 is 15 amino acids. For the CDR3, the DNA is TGCGCCAGCAGCCAGGGGTCGGGACTAAACACTGAAGCTTTCTTT. Translating it yields CASSQGSGLNTEAFF.

This clonotype has at least ten counts. This sequence joins TRBV27 and TRBJ2-6, with D possibly being TRBD1 (6 bases). V lost 6 bases and J lost 0, with 15 bases in between. CDR1 and CDR2 (germline): MNHEY, SMNVEV (reference sequence). There are 17 residues in the CDR3. The CDR3 sequence is CASSMDSHFSGANVLTF. The CDR3 DNA follows: TGTGCCAGCAGCATGGACAGCCATTTCTCTGGGGCCAACGTCCTGACTTTC.

Many counts were recorded for this clonotype. The rearrangement links TRBV20-1 to TRBJ2-2; TRBD2 is a possible D gene (5 bases). This CDR3 is built from 12 residues. The germline CDR1 and CDR2 sequences are DFQATT and SNEGSKA (reference sequence). CDR3 residues: CSHSGDTGELFF. In DNA, the CDR3 is TGCTCCCATTCCGGGGACACCGGGGAGCTGTTTTTT.

The chain uses TRBV7-6 and TRBJ2-5; 7 nucleotides match TRBD1. Germline V gives CDR1 SGHVS, CDR2 FNYEAQ. J gave up 2 bases and V 5 bases, and 8 bases lay outside the gene matches. The CDR3 sequence is 15 residues long. The CDR3 reads CASSPQPTGQETQYF. In nucleotides, the CDR3 is TGTGCCAGCAGCCCTCAGCCGACAGGGCAAGAGACCCAGTACTTC.

This clonotype turned up a few times. The V gene is TRBV6-4, the J gene TRBJ1-2, with D possibly matching TRBD1 (6 bases). In germline, CDR1 is MRHNA, CDR2 SNTAGT. The V gene lost 6 bases and the J gene lost 6 bases, with 14 bases spanning the gap. The CDR3 covers 13 residues. The CDR3 protein is CASRIRGGDGYTF. The CDR3, as DNA: TGTGCCAGCAGAATCAGGGGAGGGGATGGCTACACCTTC.

This clonotype was seen at least ten times. The rearrangement uses TRBV3-1 and TRBJ1-1; 7 nucleotides match TRBD1. The CDR3 is 14 residues long. Unmatched junction bases numbered 4, after V lost 6 bases and J lost 0 bases. Per the germline V gene, CDR1 is LGHDT and CDR2 is YNNKEL (reference sequence). The CDR3: CASRTGQMNTEAFF. The DNA of the CDR3 is TGTGCCAGCAGGACGGGACAGATGAACACTGAAGCTTTCTTT.

Many counts were recorded for this clonotype. The chain is built from TRBV19 and TRBJ2-1; 8 bases map to TRBD2. Germline V gene data show CDR1 as LNHDA and CDR2 as SQIVND (reference sequence). J lost 0 bases, V lost 7 bases, and 8 bases had no gene match. CDR3 length equals 16 residues. The CDR3 sequence is CASTLAGGYSYNEQFF. CDR3 nucleotide sequence: TGTGCCAGTACCCTAGCGGGTGGTTACTCCTACAATGAGCAGTTCTTC.

This clonotype was counted many times. The V call is TRBV6-6, the J call TRBJ2-7; 7 nucleotides agree with TRBD1. CDR3 size: 12 residues. Germline CDR1 reads MNHNY; CDR2 reads SVGAGI (reference sequence). V was pared by 9 bases and J by 3 bases, with 5 bases of the junction left unmatched. CDR3 residues: CASRAGGYEQYF. The DNA for the CDR3 is TGTGCCAGTAGGGCAGGGGGCTACGAGCAGTACTTC.